The entry below describes one T cell receptor beta chain. Its antigen is as yet unknown. A second PCR of roughly 7 to 11 cycles used a sample-barcoded 5' primer and a J-beta primer mix. A single record per CDR3 protein comes from TCRdb applying MiXCR to the 5' RACE reads. The sample shows just under 550,000 distinct CDR3 sequences, nearly 25% of them seen only once. This sample was taken from a study of blood T cells in healthy people across ages. V shed 0 bases and J shed 6 bases, with 22 bases lying between them. The CDR3 consists of 18 residues. Study-wide findings and caveats: Measured against age, TCR beta diversity per million T cells decreased in a roughly linear manner.

The same sample was also used in a study of T cells of mothers and their children.

This chain joins TRBV6-7 and TRBJ2-3; a weak D match, TRBD2 (6 bases). Being an ORF, TRBV6-7 has a function that is uncertain. The sequence was obtained from a boy aged 5-17 years in good health. The sample was blood. CDR3 coding DNA: TGTGCCAGCAGTTACTCGGTACTTCAGCGGGTGTGCGTCGATACGCAGTATTTT. It yields the protein CASSYSVLQRVCVDTQYF.